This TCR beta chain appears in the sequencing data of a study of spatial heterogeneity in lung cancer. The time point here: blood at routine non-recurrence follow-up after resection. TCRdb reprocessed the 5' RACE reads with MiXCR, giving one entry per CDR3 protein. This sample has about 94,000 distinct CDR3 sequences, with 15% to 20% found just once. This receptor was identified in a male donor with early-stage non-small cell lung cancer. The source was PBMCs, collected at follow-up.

In nucleotides, the CDR3 is TGTGCCAGCAGAAGACAGGACTACGAGCAGTACTTC. As protein: CASRRQDYEQYF. The V gene is TRBV6-5, the J gene TRBJ2-7, with TRBD1 as a possible D gene (6 bases). The V gene's germline CDR1 is MNHEY and CDR2 SVGAGI. V shed 6 bases and J shed 3 bases, with 9 bases lying between them. The CDR3 extends over 12 amino acids.